Listed below are T cell receptor beta chains from one sample, sequenced in a study of CD8 T cells in acute hepatitis C reinfection. TCRdb keeps only in-frame clones here, not all; method: immunoSEQ multiplex PCR. Among over 35,000 clones listed, more than 75% were seen once. The sample consisted of naive CD8+ T cells from PBMCs. Receptors were obtained from a man aged 25-45 years with chronic hepatitis C. CDR3s include the opening cysteine and the closing phenylalanine or tryptophan. The order of the fields is J gene, D gene, clone size, V gene, CDR3 protein, CDR3 DNA. The D gene is left open where the match is weak. Where a row states a size, it is once, few, many or the class of an expanded clone; other rows omit it.

TRBJ2-3 | TRBD1 | - | TRBV5-4 | CASSDRVGDTQYF | TGTGCCAGCAGTGACAGGGTGGGAGATACGCAGTATTTT
TRBJ1-4 | - | - | TRBV18 | CASSPPGSNEKLFF | TGTGCCAGCTCACCACCAGGGTCAAATGAAAAACTGTTTTTT
TRBJ1-2 | - | - | TRBV5-1 | CASSFNGSPPKDGYTF | TGCGCCAGCAGCTTTAACGGATCCCCCCCCAAAGATGGCTACACCTTC
TRBJ1-2 | - | few | TRBV9 | CASGAGPYGYTF | TGTGCCAGCGGGGCGGGTCCCTATGGCTACACCTTC
TRBJ1-3 | TRBD1 | once | TRBV7-3 | CASVPDRERKYVPGNTIYF | TGTGCCAGCGTCCCCGACAGGGAACGGAAATACGTGCCTGGAAACACCATATATTTT
TRBJ1-1 | - | - | TRBV5-1 | CASSLAFGNTEAFF | TGCGCCAGCAGCTTGGCCTTCGGGAACACTGAAGCTTTCTTT
TRBJ2-1 | - | once | TRBV14 | CASSPGGELYEQFF | TGTGCCAGCAGCCCCGGTGGTGAATTGTATGAGCAGTTCTTC
TRBJ2-5 | - | - | TRBV5-1 | CASSAGGTQYF | TGCGCCAGCAGCGCCGGGGGGACCCAGTACTTC
TRBJ1-4 | - | - | TRBV7-7 | CASSLTVGEKLFF | TGTGCTAGCAGCCTCACGGTCGGGGAAAAACTGTTTTTT
TRBJ1-1 | - | - | TRBV11-1 | CASSLTANTEAFF | TGTGCCAGCAGCCTCACAGCCAACACTGAAGCTTTCTTT
TRBJ2-7 | - | - | TRBV6-5 | CASSYSDFYEQYF | TGTGCCAGCAGTTATAGCGATTTCTACGAGCAGTACTTC
TRBJ2-7 | TRBD2 | - | TRBV29-1 | CSVVPAGASYEQYF | TGCAGCGTTGTCCCAGCGGGGGCCTCCTACGAGCAGTACTTC